This TCR beta chain comes out of a study of T-cell reconstitution after alpha-beta-depleted transplantation in children. Study-wide results and limits: Surviving recipient cells, namely T cells and thymic progenitors, were the source of high day-60 TCRbeta diversity in some patients. The study reportedly traced alpha-beta T cells about two months after transplant to several hundred expanded graft clones. Among T cells one year after transplant, newly produced cells accounted for most counts and diversity.

The TCRbeta library incorporated unique molecular identifiers. TCRdb re-derived calls from the PCR reads in MiXCR, one entry per CDR3 protein. The data contain 700,000 to 950,000 distinct CDR3 sequences, 16% of them seen just once; the ten biggest clones take up approximately 5%. The table lists this clonotype with a few counts. Its antigen is not identified. Germline CDR1 is SGHDT and CDR2 is YYEEEE. The CDR3 covers 15 residues. Trimming cost V 1 base and J 2 bases, with 10 bases left between them. The material was PBMCs, mostly from graft donor cells, obtained 360 days after TCRalphabeta/CD19-depleted stem cell transplant. The receptor comes from a male patient between 10 and 17 years old who had a stem cell transplant for acute lymphoblastic leukemia, so the T cells may come from the graft donor. The chain combines TRBV5-6 with TRBJ1-3, with D maybe TRBD1 (5 bases). CDR3 nucleotide sequence: TGTGCCAGCAGCTTGTTTGGGGCCACTGGAAACACCATATATTTT. It is translated as CASSLFGATGNTIYF.